This T cell receptor (beta chain) derives from a study of PD-L1 blockade in urothelial cancer. Sample time point: pretreatment peripheral blood. Locally advanced or metastatic urothelial carcinoma affected all patients. The CDR3 loop spans 15 amino acids. The J segment lost 5 bases and the V segment lost 4 bases, leaving 12 bases of the junction unmatched. Per germline, CDR1 SGHRS and CDR2 YFSETQ. The investigators introduced synthetic TCR analog templates into each PCR as spikes. Libraries were prepared by immunoSEQ multiplex PCR; TCRdb keeps only in-frame clonotypes and omits some of them. The sample holds roughly 67,000 clones, around 87% seen once.

The sample in question was PBMCs, obtained around atezolizumab (anti-PD-L1) treatment. The chain recombines TRBV5-1 with TRBJ2-7; 7 nucleotides agree with TRBD2. The sequence was obtained from a man between 60 and 75 years old with urothelial cancer. The CDR3 region has the DNA TGCGCCAGCAGCGTCAAAACTGGACTAGTAGACGAGCAGTACTTC. Residues: CASSVKTGLVDEQYF.